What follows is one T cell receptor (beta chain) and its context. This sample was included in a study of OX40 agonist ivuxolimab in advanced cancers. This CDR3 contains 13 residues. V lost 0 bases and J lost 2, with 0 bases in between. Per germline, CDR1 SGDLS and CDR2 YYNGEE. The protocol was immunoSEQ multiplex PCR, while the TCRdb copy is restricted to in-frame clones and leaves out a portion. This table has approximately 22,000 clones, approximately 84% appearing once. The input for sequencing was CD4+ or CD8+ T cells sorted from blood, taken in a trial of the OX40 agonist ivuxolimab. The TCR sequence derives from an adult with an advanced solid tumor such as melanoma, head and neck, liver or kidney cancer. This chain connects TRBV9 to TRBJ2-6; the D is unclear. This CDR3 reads CASSVAGANVLTF. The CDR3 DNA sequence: TGTGCCAGCAGCGTAGCTGGGGCCAACGTCCTGACTTTC. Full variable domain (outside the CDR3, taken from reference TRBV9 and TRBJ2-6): DSGVTQTPKHLITATGQRVTLRCSPRSGDLSVYWYQQSLDQGLQFLIQYYNGEERAKGNILERFSAQQFPDLHSELNLSSLELGDSALYFCASSVAGANVLTFGAGSRLTVL.